This paragraph reports one TCR beta chain. What this receptor recognizes is not known. Base qualities are missing; no much larger clone stands one base away. There are 15 amino acids in the CDR3, from cysteine to phenylalanine inclusive. Here the CDR3 DNA is all that survives: 45 bases in frame from base 1. CDR1 SGHNT and CDR2 YENEEA were looked up in the germline V gene. Unmatched junction bases come to 11, with V trimmed by 5 bases and J by 4 bases. Donors formed part of the validation cohort, which comprised about 120 subjects and was distinct from the first cohort of under 750 subjects. The data stem from a study of cytomegalovirus exposure and HLA in healthy donors (dated by TCRdb to the late 2010s). General notes on the study: According to a later analysis, one platform produced both the roughly 120 validation repertoires and the approximately 600 repertoires of the first cohort. The study combined high-throughput TCR immunosequencing, statistical association of individual TCRs with disease status, and machine learning to predict cytomegalovirus infection status. The study was designed to test whether signatures of past pathogen exposure could be identified by cataloging public T cell receptors. In addition to the first cohort of around 670 subjects, a separate validation cohort of 120 different subjects was used.

What the work shows at the level of the full study, not this receptor alone: A later analysis lacked HLA typing for the validation cohort, so it scored co-occurrence in that cohort across all 110 or so repertoires. Most TCR sequences were observed very rarely across donors, whereas some public TCRs were present in many individuals. The classifier was reported to diagnose cytomegalovirus status with high specificity and sensitivity in both the original cohort and the validation cohort. In a later analysis, TCRs clustered in the first cohort were found to also tend to co-occur in the roughly 130 validation repertoires, with 94% of cluster scores above 0. The authors suggested that the approach could potentially be extended to other disease states and immunological phenotypes. In vitro tests confirmed that a few of the cytomegalovirus-associated TCR beta chains recognize cytomegalovirus antigens. In the study, approximately 150 TCR beta chains were listed as associated with cytomegalovirus.

The receptor library was made with the immunoSEQ multiplex PCR assay. From the authors' description of their analysis: To diagnose cytomegalovirus status from the catalog of TCR beta chain sequences, a statistical classification framework was built. TCRdb carries this immuneACCESS record with in-frame sequences only. Its versions omit some clonotypes, under half of them owing to an unresolved V gene in the studies checked, with the rest unexplained. From that table come the V and J calls and clone size; the DNA was used to work out D and trimming. The table for this sample lists some 200,000 clones; roughly nine tenths of them were counted only once. The biggest ten clones account for approximately 7.7% of the sample.

Sequenced sample: PBMCs. This receptor was taken from a man aged 30 to 45 in good health and CMV-seropositive. The chain links TRBV11-3 with TRBJ2-7, and 7 junction bases match TRBD2. The CDR3 amino acid sequence is: CASSPGTINPYEQYF. Here is the DNA: TGTGCCAGCAGCCCAGGGACTATCAACCCTTACGAGCAGTACTTC.